The present entry profiles one T cell receptor (beta chain) with its context. This sample is part of a study of blood T cell repertoires in COVID-19. The authors' processing: Amplification from reference gene primers served as the basis for estimated nucleated cell counts. The table came from immunoSEQ multiplex PCR; TCRdb's copy has only in-frame clones and leaves some out. The V and J calls and clone size are taken from that table; D and trimming were inferred from the DNA. Of 54,000 or so clones detected, roughly 87% appear once; the ten largest clones hold about 1.8%. Unmatched junction bases numbered 5, after V lost 3 bases and J lost 5 bases. The CDR3 has 15 residues. The germline V gene encodes CDR1 SGHNT and CDR2 YENEEA.

This sequence was found in a woman aged 55-75 years with acute or convalescent COVID-19. Source material: peripheral blood. V is TRBV11-3 and J is TRBJ2-1; 9 nucleotides line up with TRBD2. The CDR3 is CASSLGAGGHNEQFF. For the CDR3, the DNA is TGTGCCAGCAGCTTGGGAGCGGGGGGACACAATGAGCAGTTCTTC.